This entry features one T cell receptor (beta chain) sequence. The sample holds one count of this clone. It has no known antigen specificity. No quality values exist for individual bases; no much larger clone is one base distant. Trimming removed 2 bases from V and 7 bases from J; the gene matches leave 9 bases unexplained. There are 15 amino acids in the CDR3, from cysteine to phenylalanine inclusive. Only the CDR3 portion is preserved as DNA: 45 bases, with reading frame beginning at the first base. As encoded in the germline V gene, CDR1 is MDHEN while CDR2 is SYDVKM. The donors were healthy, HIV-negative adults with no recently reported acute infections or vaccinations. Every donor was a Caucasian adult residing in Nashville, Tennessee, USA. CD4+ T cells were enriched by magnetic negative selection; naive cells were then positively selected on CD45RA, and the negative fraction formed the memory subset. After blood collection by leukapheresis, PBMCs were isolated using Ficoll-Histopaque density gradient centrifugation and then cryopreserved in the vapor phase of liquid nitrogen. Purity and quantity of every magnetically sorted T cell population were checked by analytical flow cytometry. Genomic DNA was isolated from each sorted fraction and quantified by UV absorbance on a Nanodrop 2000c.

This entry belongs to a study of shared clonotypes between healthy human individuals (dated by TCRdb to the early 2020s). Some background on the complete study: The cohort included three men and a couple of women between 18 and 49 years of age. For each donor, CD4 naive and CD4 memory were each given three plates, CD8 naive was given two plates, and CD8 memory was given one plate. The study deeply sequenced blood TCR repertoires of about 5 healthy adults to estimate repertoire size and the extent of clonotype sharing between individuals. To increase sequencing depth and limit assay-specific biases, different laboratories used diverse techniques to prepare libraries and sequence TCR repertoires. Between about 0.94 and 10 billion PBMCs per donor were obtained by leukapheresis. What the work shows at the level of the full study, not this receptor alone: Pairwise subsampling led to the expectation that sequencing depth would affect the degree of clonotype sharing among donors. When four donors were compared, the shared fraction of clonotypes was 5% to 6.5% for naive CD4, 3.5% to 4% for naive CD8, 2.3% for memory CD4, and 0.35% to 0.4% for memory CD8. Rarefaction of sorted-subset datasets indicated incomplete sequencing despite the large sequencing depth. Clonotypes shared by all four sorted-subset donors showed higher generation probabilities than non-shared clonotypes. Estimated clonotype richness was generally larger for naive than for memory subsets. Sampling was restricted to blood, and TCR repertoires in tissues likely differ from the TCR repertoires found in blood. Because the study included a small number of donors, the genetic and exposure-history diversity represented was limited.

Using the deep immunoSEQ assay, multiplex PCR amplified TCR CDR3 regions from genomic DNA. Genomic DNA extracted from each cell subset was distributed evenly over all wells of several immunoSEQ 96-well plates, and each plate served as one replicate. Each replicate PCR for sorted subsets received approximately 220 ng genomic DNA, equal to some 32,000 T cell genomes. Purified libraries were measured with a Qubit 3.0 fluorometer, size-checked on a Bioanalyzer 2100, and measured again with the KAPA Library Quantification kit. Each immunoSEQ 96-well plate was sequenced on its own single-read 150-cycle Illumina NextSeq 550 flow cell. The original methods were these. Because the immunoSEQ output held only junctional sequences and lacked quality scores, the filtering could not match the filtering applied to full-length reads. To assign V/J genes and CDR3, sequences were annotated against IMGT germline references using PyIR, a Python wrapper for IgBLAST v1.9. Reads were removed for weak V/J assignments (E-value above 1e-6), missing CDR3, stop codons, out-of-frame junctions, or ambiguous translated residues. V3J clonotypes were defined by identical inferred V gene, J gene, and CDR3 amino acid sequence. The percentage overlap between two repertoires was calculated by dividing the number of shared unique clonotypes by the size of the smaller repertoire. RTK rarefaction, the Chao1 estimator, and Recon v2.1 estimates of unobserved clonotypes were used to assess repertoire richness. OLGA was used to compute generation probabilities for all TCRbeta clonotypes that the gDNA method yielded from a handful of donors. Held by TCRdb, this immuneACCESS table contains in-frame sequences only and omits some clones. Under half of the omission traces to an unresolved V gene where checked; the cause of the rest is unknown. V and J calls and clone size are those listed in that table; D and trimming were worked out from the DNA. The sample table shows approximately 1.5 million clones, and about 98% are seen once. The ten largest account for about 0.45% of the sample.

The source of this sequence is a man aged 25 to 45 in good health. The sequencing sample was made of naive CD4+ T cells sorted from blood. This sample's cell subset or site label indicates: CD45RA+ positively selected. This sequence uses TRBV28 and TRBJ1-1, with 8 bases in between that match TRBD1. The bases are TGTGCCAGCAGTTTAAACAGGGGGGGGAAAAATGAAGCTTTCTTT. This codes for CASSLNRGGKNEAFF.